This T cell receptor beta chain was sequenced during a study of blood T cell repertoires in COVID-19. As for the study in general: COVID-19 samples collected from the United States, Italy and Spain covered acute and convalescent phases. The analysed material was cDNA or gDNA that came from T cells, B-cell-depleted T cells, or PBMCs.

Per the authors' pipeline: It was from reference gene primer amplification that nucleated cell counts were estimated. Generated by immunoSEQ multiplex PCR, the TCRdb table keeps only in-frame clones and is missing some. The D gene and trimming were derived from the DNA, and the V and J assignments and clone size from that table. Found here are 100,000 to 150,000 clones, about nine tenths of them singletons; the top ten hold about 9.4%. Note on this clone: Other DNA sequences in the same sample also yield this CDR3.

This CDR3 comprises 13 residues. In germline, CDR1 is KGHSH, CDR2 LQKENI. Between the trimmed V and J ends, which lost 4 bases and 6 bases, there was a span of 10 bases. V is TRBV18 and J is TRBJ1-5, with D maybe TRBD1 (6 bases). The TCR originated in a man aged 50 to 60 with acute or convalescent COVID-19. The sample comprised peripheral blood. Here the CDR3 reads CASSQGEGQPQHF. CDR3 nucleotides: TGTGCCAGCTCACAGGGGGAAGGTCAGCCCCAGCATTTT.